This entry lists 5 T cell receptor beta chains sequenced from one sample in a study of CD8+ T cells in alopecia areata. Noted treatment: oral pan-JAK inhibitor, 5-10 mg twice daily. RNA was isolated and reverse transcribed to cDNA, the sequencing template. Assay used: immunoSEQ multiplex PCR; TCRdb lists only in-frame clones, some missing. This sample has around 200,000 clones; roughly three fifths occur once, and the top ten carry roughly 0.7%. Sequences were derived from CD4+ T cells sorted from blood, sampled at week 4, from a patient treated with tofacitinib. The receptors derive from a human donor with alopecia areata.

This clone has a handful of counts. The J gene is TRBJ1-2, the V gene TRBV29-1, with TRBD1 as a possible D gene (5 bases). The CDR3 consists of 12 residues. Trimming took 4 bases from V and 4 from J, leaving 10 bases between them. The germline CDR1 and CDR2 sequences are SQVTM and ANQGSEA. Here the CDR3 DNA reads TGCAGCGTTGGGGGCCAGAGCTATGGCTACACCTTC. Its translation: CSVGGQSYGYTF.

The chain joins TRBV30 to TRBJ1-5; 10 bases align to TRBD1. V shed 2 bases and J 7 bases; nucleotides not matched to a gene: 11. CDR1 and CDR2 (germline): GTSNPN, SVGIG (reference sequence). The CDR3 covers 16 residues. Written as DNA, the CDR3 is TGTGCCTGGAGTTTGACAGGGGGCGTAGGTCCCCAGCCCCAGCATTTT. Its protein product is CAWSLTGGVGPQPQHF.

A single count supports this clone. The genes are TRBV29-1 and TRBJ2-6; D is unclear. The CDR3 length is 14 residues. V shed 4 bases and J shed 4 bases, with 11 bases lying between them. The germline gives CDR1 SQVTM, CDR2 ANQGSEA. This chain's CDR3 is CSVAFSTGANVLTF. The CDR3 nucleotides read TGCAGCGTTGCTTTCAGCACCGGGGCCAACGTCCTGACTTTC. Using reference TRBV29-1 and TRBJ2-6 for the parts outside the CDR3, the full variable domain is SAVISQKPSRDICQRGTSLTIQCQVDSQVTMMFWYRQQPGQSLTLIATANQGSEATYESGFVIDKFPISRPNLTFSTLTVSNMSPEDSSIYLCSVAFSTGANVLTFGAGSRLTVL.

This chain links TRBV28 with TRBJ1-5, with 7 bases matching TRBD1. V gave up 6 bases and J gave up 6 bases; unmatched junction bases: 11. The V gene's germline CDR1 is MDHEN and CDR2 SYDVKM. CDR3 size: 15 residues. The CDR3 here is CASSPGGQPRQPQHF. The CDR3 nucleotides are TGTGCCAGCAGCCCCGGGGGACAGCCGCGTCAGCCCCAGCATTTT.

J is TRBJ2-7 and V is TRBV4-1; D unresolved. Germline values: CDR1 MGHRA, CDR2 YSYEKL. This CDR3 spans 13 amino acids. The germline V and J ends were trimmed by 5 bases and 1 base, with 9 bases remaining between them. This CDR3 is CASSMALSYEQYF. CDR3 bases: TGCGCCAGCAGCATGGCCTTGTCCTACGAGCAGTACTTC.